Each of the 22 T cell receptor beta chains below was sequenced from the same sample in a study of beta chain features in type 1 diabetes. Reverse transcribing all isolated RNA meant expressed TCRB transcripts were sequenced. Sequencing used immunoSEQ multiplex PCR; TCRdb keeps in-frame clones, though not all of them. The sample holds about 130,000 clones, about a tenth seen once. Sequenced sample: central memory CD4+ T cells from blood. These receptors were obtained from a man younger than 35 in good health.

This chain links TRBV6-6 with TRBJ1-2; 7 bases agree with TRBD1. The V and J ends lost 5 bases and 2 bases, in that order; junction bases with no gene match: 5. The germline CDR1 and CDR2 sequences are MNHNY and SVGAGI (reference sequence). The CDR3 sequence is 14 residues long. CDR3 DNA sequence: TGTGCCAGCAGTCAAATGGACAGGAACTATGGCTACACCTTC. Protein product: CASSQMDRNYGYTF.

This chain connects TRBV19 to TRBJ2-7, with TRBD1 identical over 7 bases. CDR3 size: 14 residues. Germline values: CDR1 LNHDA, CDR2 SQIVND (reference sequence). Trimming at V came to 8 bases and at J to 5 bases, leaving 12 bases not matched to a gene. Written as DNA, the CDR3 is TGTGCCAGTTCTCCTGGCAGGGGGACCCACGAGCAGTACTTC. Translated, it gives CASSPGRGTHEQYF.

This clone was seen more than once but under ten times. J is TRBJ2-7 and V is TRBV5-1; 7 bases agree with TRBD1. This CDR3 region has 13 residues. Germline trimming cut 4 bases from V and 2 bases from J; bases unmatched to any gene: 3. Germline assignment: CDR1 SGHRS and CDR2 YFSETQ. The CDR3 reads CASSRGQPYEQYF. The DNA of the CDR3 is TGCGCCAGCAGCAGGGGACAGCCCTACGAGCAGTACTTC.

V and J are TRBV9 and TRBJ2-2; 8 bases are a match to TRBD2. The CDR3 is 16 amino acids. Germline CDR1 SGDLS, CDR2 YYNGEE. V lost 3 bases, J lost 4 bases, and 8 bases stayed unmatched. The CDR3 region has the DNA TGTGCCAGCAGCGACATCGGGGGGGCCAGCACCGGGGAGCTGTTTTTT. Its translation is CASSDIGGASTGELFF.

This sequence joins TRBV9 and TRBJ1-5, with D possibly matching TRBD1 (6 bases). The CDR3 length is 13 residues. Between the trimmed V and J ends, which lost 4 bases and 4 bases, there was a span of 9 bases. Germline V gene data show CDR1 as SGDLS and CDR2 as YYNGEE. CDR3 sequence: CASSTTGNQPQHF. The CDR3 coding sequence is TGTGCCAGCAGCACCACAGGGAATCAGCCCCAGCATTTT.

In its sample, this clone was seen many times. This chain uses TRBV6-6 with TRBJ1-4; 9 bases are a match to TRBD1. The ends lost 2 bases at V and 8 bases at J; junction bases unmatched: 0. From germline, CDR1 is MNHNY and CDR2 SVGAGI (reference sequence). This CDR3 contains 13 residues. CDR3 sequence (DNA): TGTGCCAGCAGTTACGGGACAGGGGAAAAACTGTTTTTT. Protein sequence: CASSYGTGEKLFF.

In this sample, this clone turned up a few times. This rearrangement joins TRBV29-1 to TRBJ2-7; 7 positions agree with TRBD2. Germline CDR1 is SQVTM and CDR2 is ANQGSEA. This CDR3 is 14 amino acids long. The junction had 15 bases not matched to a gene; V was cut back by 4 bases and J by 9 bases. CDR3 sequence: CSVVRASGESGQYF. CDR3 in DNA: TGCAGCGTTGTTAGGGCGAGCGGGGAGTCGGGGCAGTACTTC.

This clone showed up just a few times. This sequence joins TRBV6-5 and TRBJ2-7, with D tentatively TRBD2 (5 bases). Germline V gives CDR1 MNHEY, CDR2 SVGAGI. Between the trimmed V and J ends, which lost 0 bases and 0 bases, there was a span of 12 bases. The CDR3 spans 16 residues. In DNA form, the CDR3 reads TGTGCCAGCAGTTACTCGGGCGGACTCAGCTCCTACGAGCAGTACTTC. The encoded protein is CASSYSGGLSSYEQYF.

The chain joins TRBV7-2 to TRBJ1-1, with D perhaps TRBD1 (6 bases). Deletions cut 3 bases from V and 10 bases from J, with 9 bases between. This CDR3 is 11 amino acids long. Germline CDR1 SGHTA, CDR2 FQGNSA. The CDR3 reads CASSFARGAFF. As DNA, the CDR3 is TGTGCCAGCAGCTTTGCCAGGGGAGCTTTCTTT.

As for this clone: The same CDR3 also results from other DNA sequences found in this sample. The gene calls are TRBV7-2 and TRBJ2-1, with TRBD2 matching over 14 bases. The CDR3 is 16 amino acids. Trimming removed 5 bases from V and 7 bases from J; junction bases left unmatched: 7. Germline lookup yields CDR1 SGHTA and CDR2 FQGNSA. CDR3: CASSPRLAGGRNEQFF. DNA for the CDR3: TGTGCCAGCAGCCCGAGACTAGCGGGGGGGCGGAATGAGCAGTTCTTC.

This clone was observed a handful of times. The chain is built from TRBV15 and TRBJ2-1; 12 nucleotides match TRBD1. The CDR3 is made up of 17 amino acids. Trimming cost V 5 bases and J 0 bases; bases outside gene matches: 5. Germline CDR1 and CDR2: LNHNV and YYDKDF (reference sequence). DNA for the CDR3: TGTGCCACCAGCTCGGGACAGGGGGCGGGCTCCTACAATGAGCAGTTCTTC. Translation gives CATSSGQGAGSYNEQFF.

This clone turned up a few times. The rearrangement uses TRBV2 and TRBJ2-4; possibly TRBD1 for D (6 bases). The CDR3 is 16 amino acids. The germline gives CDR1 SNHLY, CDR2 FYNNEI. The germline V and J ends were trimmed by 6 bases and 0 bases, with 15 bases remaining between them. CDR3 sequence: CASSRRTDLAKNIQYF. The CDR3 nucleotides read TGTGCCAGCAGCCGAAGGACAGACCTAGCCAAAAACATTCAGTACTTC.

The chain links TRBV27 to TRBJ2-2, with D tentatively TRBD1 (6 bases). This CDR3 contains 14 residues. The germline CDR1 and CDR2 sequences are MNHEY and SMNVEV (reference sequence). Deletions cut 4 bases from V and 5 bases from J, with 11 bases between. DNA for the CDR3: TGTGCCAGCAGTTCCTTCGACAGGACCGGGGAGCTGTTTTTT. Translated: CASSSFDRTGELFF.

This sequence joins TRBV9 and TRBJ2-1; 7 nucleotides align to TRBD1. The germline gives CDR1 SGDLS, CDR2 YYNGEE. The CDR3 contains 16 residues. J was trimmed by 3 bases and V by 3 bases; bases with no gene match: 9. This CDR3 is CASSARTGPNYNEQFF. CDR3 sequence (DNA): TGTGCCAGCAGCGCTCGGACAGGCCCAAACTACAATGAGCAGTTCTTC.

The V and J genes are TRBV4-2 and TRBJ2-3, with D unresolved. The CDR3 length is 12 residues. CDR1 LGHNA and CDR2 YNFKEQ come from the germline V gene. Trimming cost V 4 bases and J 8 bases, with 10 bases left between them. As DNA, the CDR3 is TGTGCCAGCAGCCCAAACCGCGCTACGCAGTATTTT. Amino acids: CASSPNRATQYF.

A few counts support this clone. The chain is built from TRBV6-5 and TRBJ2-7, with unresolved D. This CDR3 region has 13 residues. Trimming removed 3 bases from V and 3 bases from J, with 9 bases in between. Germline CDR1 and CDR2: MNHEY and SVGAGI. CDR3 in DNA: TGTGCCAGCAGTTATAACCCCTACTACGAGCAGTACTTC. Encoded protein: CASSYNPYYEQYF.

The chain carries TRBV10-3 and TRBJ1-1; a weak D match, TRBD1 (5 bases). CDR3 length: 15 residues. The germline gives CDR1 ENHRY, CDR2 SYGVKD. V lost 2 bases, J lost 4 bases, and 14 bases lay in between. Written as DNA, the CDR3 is TGTGCCATCAGTGAGACCTTACAGGATCCCACTGAAGCTTTCTTT. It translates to CAISETLQDPTEAFF.

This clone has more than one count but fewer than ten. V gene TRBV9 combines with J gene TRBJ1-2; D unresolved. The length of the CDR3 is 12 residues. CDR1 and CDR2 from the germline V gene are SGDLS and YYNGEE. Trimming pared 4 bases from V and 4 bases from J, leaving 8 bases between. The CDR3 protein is CASSLSVYGYTF. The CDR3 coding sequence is TGTGCCAGCAGCCTATCGGTCTATGGCTACACCTTC.

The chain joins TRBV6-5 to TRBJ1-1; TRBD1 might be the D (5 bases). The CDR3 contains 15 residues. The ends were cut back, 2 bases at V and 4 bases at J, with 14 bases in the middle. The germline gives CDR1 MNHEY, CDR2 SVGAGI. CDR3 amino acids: CASSYGGLGGTEAFF. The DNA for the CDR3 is TGTGCCAGCAGTTACGGGGGTCTGGGGGGCACTGAAGCTTTCTTT.

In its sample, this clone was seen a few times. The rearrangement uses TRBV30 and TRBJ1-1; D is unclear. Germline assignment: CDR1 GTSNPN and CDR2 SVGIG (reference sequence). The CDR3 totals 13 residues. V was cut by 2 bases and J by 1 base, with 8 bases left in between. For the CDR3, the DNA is TGTGCCTGGAGTTCGTGGCAGAACACTGAAGCTTTCTTT. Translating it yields CAWSSWQNTEAFF.

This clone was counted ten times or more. The CDR3 spells CASSFGRGETEAFF. CDR3 coding DNA: TGTGCCAGCAGCTTTGGACGGGGAGAAACTGAAGCTTTCTTT. The V call is TRBV11-2, the J call TRBJ1-1; D is unclear. Trimming cost V 3 bases and J 5 bases, with 13 bases left between them. The length of the CDR3 is 14 residues. The germline gives CDR1 SGHAT, CDR2 FQNNGV.

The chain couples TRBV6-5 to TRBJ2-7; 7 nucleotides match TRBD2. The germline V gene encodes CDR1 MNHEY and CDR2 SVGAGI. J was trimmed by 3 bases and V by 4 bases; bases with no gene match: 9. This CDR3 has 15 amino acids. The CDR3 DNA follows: TGTGCCAGCAGTTCCCCCGGGAGGTCGGACTACGAGCAGTACTTC. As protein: CASSSPGRSDYEQYF.